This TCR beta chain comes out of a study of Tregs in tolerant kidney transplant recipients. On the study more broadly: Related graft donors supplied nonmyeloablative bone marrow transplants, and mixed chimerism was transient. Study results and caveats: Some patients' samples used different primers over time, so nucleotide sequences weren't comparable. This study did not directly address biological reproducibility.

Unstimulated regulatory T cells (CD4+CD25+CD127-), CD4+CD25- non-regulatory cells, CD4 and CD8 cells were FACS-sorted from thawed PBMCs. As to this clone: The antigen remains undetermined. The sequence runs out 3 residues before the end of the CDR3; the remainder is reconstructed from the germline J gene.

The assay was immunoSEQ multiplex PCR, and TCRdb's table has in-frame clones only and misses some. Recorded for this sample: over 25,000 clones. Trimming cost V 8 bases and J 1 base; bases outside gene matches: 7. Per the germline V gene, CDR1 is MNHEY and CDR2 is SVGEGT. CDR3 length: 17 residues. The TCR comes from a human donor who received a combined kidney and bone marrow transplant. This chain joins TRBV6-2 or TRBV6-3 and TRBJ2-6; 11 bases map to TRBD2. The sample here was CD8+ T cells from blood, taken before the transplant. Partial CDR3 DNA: TGTGCCAGCTCGGGACTAGCGGAAGCATCTGGGGCCAACGTC. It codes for CASSGLAEASGANV. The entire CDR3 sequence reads CASSGLAEASGANVLTF.